This T cell receptor beta chain was sequenced during a study of OX40 agonist ivuxolimab in advanced cancers. Study information: Dosing consisted of intravenous ivuxolimab at 0.01 to 10 mg/kg every 2 weeks. Study results and limitations: Blood T cells, both CD4+ and CD8+, expanded clonally by week 6 at 0.1 to 3.0 mg/kg. Partial responders treated at 0.1-3.0 mg/kg exhibited clonal expansion among the lowest measured.

Patients with a history of autoimmune disease or on systemic immunosuppression were excluded. Germline CDR1 MNHNY, CDR2 SVGAGI (reference sequence). The CDR3 totals 14 residues. The V end was cut by 2 bases, the J end by 2 bases, with 10 bases between. A note on this clone: The antigen is unknown.

Clones were read by immunoSEQ multiplex PCR, and TCRdb kept only the in-frame ones, dropping some. Of roughly 86,000 clones in the sample, 92% were seen once. The chain is built from TRBV6-6 and TRBJ2-7; D is unresolved. This clonotype was sampled from an adult with an advanced solid tumor such as melanoma, head and neck, liver or kidney cancer. The source was CD4+ or CD8+ T cells sorted from blood, collected in a trial of the OX40 agonist ivuxolimab. CDR3 protein: CASSYQYGPYEQYF. The CDR3 nucleotides are TGTGCCAGCAGTTACCAATACGGCCCCTACGAGCAGTACTTC.